In this sample, the clone carrying this TCR beta chain turned up a few times. This table comes from immunoSEQ multiplex PCR, and its TCRdb copy is limited to in-frame clones, with some not included. The sample carries 250,000 to 300,000 clones, about 80% recorded once. The data derive from a study of control samples from healthy donors and cancer patients. V was trimmed by 5 bases and J by 1 base, leaving 15 bases between them. Germline V gives CDR1 MNHNY, CDR2 SVGAGI (reference sequence). The CDR3 loop spans 15 amino acids. The TCR sequence derives from an older woman with lung cancer. Sequencing input: PBMCs. The chain links TRBV6-6 to TRBJ2-7; D remains ambiguous. Here the CDR3 reads CASSLGAASSYEQYF. CDR3 in DNA: TGTGCCAGCAGTCTCGGCGCAGCGTCGTCCTACGAGCAGTACTTC.